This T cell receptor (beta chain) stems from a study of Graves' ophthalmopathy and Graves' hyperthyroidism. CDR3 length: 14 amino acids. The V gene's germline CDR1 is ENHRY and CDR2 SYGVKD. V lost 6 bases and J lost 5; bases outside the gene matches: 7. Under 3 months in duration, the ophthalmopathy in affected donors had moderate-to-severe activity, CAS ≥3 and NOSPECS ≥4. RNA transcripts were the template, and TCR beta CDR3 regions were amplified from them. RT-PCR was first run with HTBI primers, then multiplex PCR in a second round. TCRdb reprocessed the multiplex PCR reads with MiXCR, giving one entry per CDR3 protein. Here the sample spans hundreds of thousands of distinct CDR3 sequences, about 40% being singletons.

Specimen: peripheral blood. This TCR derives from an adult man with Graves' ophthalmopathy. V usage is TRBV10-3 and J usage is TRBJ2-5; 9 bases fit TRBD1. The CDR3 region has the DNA TGTGCCATCAGCCTGGGACAGGGCTTGGAGACCCAGTACTTC. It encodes CAISLGQGLETQYF.